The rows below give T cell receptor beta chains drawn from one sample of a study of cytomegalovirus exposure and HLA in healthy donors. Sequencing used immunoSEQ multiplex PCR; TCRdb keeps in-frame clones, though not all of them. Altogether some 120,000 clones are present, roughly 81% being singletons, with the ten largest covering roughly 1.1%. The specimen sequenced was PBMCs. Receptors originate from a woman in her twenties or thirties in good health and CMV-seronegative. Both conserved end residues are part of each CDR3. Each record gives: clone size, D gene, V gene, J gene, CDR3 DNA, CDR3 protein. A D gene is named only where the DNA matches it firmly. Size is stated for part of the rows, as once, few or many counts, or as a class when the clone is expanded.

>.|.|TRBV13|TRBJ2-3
TGTGCCAGCAGCGGTGGGGGGGGCCTCACAGATACGCAGTATTTT
CASSGGGGLTDTQYF
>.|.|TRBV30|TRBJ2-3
TGTGCCTGGAGTGTACTGTCGGGCGGGACTAGCACAGATACGCAGTATTTT
CAWSVLSGGTSTDTQYF
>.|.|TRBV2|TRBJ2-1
TGTGCCAGCAGTCTAGCGTGGAATGAGCAGTTCTTC
CASSLAWNEQFF
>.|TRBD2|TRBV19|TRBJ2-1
TGTGCCAGTAGTCGAGGACTAGCGGGAGGTTTTTCCTACAATGAGCAGTTCTTC
CASSRGLAGGFSYNEQFF
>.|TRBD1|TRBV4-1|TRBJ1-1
TGCGCCAGCAGTTACCCGGGACAGGGGGGCACTGAAGCTTTCTTT
CASSYPGQGGTEAFF
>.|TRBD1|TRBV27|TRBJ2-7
TGTGCCAGCACCTCCTCCGGGACAGGGAGCTACGAGCAGTACTTC
CASTSSGTGSYEQYF
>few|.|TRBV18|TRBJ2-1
TGTGCCAGCTCACCTAGCAATGAGCAGTTCTTC
CASSPSNEQFF
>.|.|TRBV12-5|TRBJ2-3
TGTGCTAGTGGTTTTTTACTAGTGGCAGAAGATACGCAGTATTTT
CASGFLLVAEDTQYF
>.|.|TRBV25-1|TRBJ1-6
TGTGCCAGCAGTGAGACAGGTCCCGTGGGGGCTTCACCCCTCCACTTT
CASSETGPVGASPLHF
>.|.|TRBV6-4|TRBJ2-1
TGTGCCAGCAGTGACTCAGGGGGGGCATCCGACAATGAGCAGTTCTTC
CASSDSGGASDNEQFF
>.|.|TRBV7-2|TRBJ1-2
TGTGCCAGCAGCTTAGGGGTTGGTTGGCAGGGCGGAAGCTATGGCTACACCTTC
CASSLGVGWQGGSYGYTF
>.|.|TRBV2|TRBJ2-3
TGTGCCAGCAGTGTAGTTTGGGGCACTAGCACAGATACGCAGTATTTT
CASSVVWGTSTDTQYF
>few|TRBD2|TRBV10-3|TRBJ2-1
TGTGCCATCAGTCCAGCGGGGGCCTACAATGAGCAGTTCTTC
CAISPAGAYNEQFF
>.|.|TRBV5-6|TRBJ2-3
TGTGCCAGCAGCTTGGCATGGGGCACATATACGCAGTATTTT
CASSLAWGTYTQYF
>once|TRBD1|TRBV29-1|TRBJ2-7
TGCAGCGTTGAAGAGGGCAGGGGGCGCGGCGAGCAGTACTTC
CSVEEGRGRGEQYF
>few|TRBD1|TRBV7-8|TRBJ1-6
TGTGCCAGCAGCTTAGGGGGACAGGCATCACCCCTCCACTTT
CASSLGGQASPLHF
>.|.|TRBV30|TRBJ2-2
TGTGCCTGGAGTGGCGGGCGGGAGAACACCGGGGAGCTGTTTTTT
CAWSGGRENTGELFF
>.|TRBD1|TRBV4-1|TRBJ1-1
TGCGCCAGCAGCCAAGAAGGGACAGGAAGGATTAACACTGAAGCTTTCTTT
CASSQEGTGRINTEAFF
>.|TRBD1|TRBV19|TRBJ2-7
TGTGCCAGTAGTTCTGACAGGGTAGGCGAGCAGTACTTC
CASSSDRVGEQYF
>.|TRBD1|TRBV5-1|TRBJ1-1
TGCGCCAGCAGCCCAGGGGGTTACACTGAAGCTTTCTTT
CASSPGGYTEAFF
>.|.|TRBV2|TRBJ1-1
TGTGCCAGCGATAGCTTGGACAGACCGTTGTTT
CASDSLDRPLF
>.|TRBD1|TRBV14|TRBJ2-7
TGTGCCAGCAGCCGCGGACAGGGGGTCTACGAGCAGTACTTC
CASSRGQGVYEQYF
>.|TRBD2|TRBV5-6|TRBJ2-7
TGTGCCAGCAGCTTGGGGACTAGAGAGCAGTACTTC
CASSLGTREQYF
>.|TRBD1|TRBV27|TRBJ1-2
TGTGCCAGCAGTGGGGACAGGGCCTATGGCTACACCTTC
CASSGDRAYGYTF
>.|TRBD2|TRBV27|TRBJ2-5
TGTGCCAGCAGTTTAATGGCGGGAGGTGATCAAGAGACCCAGTACTTC
CASSLMAGGDQETQYF
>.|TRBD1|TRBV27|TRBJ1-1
TGTGCCAGCACCCGGACAGGGGGGGGTTATAAAGCTTTCTTT
CASTRTGGGYKAFF
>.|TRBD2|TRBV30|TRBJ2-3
TGTGCCTGGAGTCGGGGACTAGCCCCAGATACGCAGTATTTT
CAWSRGLAPDTQYF